Below, 13 T cell receptor beta chains from the same sample are listed, as sequenced in a study of T cell responses to AZD1222 COVID-19 vaccine. Assay used: immunoSEQ multiplex PCR; TCRdb lists only in-frame clones, some missing. The sample holds roughly 120,000 clones, more than 85% seen once. Sequencing used peripheral blood, obtained on day 0 of AZD1222 vaccination. These receptors were obtained from an adult in good health.

The count of this clone is one. The V gene is TRBV7-7, the J gene TRBJ2-2; D could derive from TRBD1 or TRBD2 (5 bases each). This CDR3 region has 16 residues. Trimming took 1 base from V and 0 from J, leaving 9 bases between them. Germline V gene lookup returns CDR1 SSHAT and CDR2 FNYEAQ (reference sequence). CDR3 DNA sequence: TGTGCCAGCAGCTTAGGTGGGACGCCGAACACCGGGGAGCTGTTTTTT. Its protein product is CASSLGGTPNTGELFF.

The gene calls are TRBV14 and TRBJ2-7; 7 nucleotides line up with TRBD2. The CDR3 is 16 amino acids. J was trimmed by 3 bases and V by 0 bases; bases with no gene match: 8. Germline CDR1 and CDR2: SGHDN and FVKESK. DNA of the CDR3: TGTGCCAGCAGCCAAGATCAGCTAGCGGCCTACTACGAGCAGTACTTC. The encoded protein is CASSQDQLAAYYEQYF.

The rearrangement uses TRBV7-8 and TRBJ2-7; 7 positions agree with TRBD2. Trimming cost V 5 bases and J 6 bases; bases outside gene matches: 13. Per germline, CDR1 SGHVS and CDR2 FQNEAQ. The CDR3 sequence is 15 residues long. The CDR3, as DNA: TGTGCCAGCAGCAATCCGGGACTACCCCCTACCGAGCAGTACTTC. This translates into CASSNPGLPPTEQYF.

The genes are TRBV5-5 and TRBJ1-1, with 7 nucleotides matching TRBD1. Germline loops: CDR1 SGHKS, CDR2 YYEKEE (reference sequence). The CDR3 extends over 15 amino acids. J gave up 0 bases and V 2 bases, and 4 bases lay outside the gene matches. CDR3 bases: TGTGCCAGCAGCTTCGACAGGGAGATGAACACTGAAGCTTTCTTT. Amino acid sequence: CASSFDREMNTEAFF.

This chain connects TRBV5-1 to TRBJ1-5; D is unresolved. The V end lost 1 base, the J end lost 0 bases, and 8 bases lay between the germline ends. Germline V gene data show CDR1 as SGHRS and CDR2 as YFSETQ. This CDR3 contains 15 residues. CDR3 protein: CASSLSGLSNQPQHF. CDR3 DNA: TGCGCCAGCAGCTTGTCCGGCCTTAGCAATCAGCCCCAGCATTTT.

This sequence joins TRBV29-1 and TRBJ2-7, with D unclear. Trimming removed 4 bases at V and 3 bases at J, with 16 bases between. This CDR3 comprises 14 residues. Germline V gene lookup returns CDR1 SQVTM and CDR2 ANQGSEA. For the CDR3, the DNA is TGCAGCGTTGCCAGAAACACACACGACTACGAGCAGTACTTC. Translation: CSVARNTHDYEQYF.

This rearrangement joins TRBV25-1 to TRBJ1-6; the D is unclear. Germline V gene lookup returns CDR1 MGHDK and CDR2 SYGVNS. CDR3 length: 14 amino acids. Trimming shortened V by 3 bases and J by 8 bases, and 11 bases separated the two germline ends. For the CDR3, the DNA is TGTGCCAGCAGTGAGACGGGGTGGGATTCACCCCTCCACTTT. It specifies CASSETGWDSPLHF.

This chain connects TRBV5-1 to TRBJ2-3; TRBD1 matches 8 bases. Germline trimming cut 4 bases from V and 7 bases from J; bases unmatched to any gene: 8. Germline V lookup: CDR1 SGHRS, CDR2 YFSETQ. The CDR3 covers 14 residues. The CDR3 region has the DNA TGCGCCAGCAGCCCGCAGGGGGCTGGGTATACGCAGTATTTT. Protein sequence: CASSPQGAGYTQYF.

The V call is TRBV7-8, the J call TRBJ1-2, with D possibly being TRBD1 (5 bases). This CDR3 has 15 amino acids. Germline loops: CDR1 SGHVS, CDR2 FQNEAQ. V dropped 5 bases and J dropped 5 bases, with 18 bases sitting between them. The DNA for the CDR3 is TGTGCCAGCAGCCCCCCCGGGAGGGGTCTTTATGGCTACACCTTC. This encodes CASSPPGRGLYGYTF. Full variable domain (outside the CDR3, taken from reference TRBV7-8 and TRBJ1-2): GAGVSQSPRYKVAKRGQDVALRCDPISGHVSLFWYQQALGQGPEFLTYFQNEAQLDKSGLPSDRFFAERPEGSVSTLKIQRTQQEDSAVYLCASSPPGRGLYGYTFGSGTRLTVV.

V is TRBV6-6 and J is TRBJ2-1, with TRBD2 identical over 12 bases. CDR3 length: 16 residues. CDR1 and CDR2 from the germline V gene are MNHNY and SVGAGI (reference sequence). The V segment lost 2 bases and the J segment 7 bases; nucleotides outside the gene matches: 6. The CDR3 region is CASSYPTSGRSNEQFF. CDR3 sequence (DNA): TGTGCCAGCAGTTACCCTACTAGCGGGAGGTCGAATGAGCAGTTCTTC.

This chain joins TRBV6-6 and TRBJ2-1, with D unclear. There are 13 residues in the CDR3. Trimming left V 2 bases short and J 6 bases short, with 8 bases between. The germline gives CDR1 MNHNY, CDR2 SVGAGI (reference sequence). CDR3 coding DNA: TGTGCCAGCAGTTACCCGGCAGGCAATGAGCAGTTCTTC. It translates to CASSYPAGNEQFF.

This clone was found once. The chain joins TRBV23-1 to TRBJ2-4, with D unclear. TRBV23-1 counts as an open reading frame of uncertain function. This CDR3 spans 16 amino acids. The germline V and J ends were trimmed by 0 bases and 10 bases, with 19 bases remaining between them. CDR3 in amino acids: CASSQSTATRHFIQYF. CDR3 DNA: TGCGCCAGCAGTCAATCTACAGCTACCCGACATTTTATTCAGTACTTC.

The chain is built from TRBV3-1 (or the pseudogene TRBV3-2) and TRBJ1-6, with unresolved D. The ends were cut back, 5 bases at V and 7 bases at J, with 9 bases in the middle. The CDR3 consists of 13 residues. Germline CDR1 reads LGHDT; CDR2 reads YNNKEL (reference sequence). This CDR3 is CASSASWNSPLHF. The CDR3 DNA sequence: TGTGCCAGCAGCGCATCCTGGAATTCACCCCTCCACTTT.